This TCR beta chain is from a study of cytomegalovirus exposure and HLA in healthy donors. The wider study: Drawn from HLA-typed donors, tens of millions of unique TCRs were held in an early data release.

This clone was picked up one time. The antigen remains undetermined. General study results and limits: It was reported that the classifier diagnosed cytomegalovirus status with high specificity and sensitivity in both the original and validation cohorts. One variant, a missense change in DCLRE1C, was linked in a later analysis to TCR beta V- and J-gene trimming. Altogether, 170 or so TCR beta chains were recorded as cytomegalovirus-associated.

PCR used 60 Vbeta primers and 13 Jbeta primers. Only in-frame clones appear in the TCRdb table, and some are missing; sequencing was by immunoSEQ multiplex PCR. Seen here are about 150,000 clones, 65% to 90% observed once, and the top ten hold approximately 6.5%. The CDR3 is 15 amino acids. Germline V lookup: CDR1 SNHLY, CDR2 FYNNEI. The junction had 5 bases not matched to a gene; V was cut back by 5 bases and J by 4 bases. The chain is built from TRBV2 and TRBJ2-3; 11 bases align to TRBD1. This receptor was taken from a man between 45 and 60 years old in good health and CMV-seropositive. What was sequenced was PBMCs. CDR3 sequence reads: CASSPRTGGADTQYF. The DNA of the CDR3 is TGTGCCAGCAGTCCTCGGACAGGGGGCGCAGATACGCAGTATTTT.